The 17 T cell receptor beta chains below all came from one sample that was sequenced in a study of blood T cell repertoires in COVID-19. Only in-frame clones appear in the TCRdb table, and some are missing; sequencing was by immunoSEQ multiplex PCR. This table holds 130,000 to 150,000 clones, roughly 86% found once. The sample comprised peripheral blood. These receptors originate from a man between 65 and 85 years old with acute or convalescent COVID-19.

The chain uses TRBV10-2 and TRBJ2-3, with 10 bases fitting TRBD2. Trimming cost V 4 bases and J 2 bases; bases outside gene matches: 3. Per the germline V gene, CDR1 is WSHSY and CDR2 is SAAADI. This CDR3 contains 15 residues. The CDR3: CASSGLAGLTDTQYF. The CDR3 region has the DNA TGCGCCAGCAGTGGACTAGCGGGCCTCACAGATACGCAGTATTTT.

The chain has TRBV18 and TRBJ1-4, with D hard to call. Germline loops: CDR1 KGHSH, CDR2 LQKENI. CDR3 length: 15 residues. Trimming stripped 3 bases from V and 1 base from J, with 9 bases between. CDR3 protein: CASSPRELTNEKLFF. The DNA for the CDR3 is TGTGCCAGCTCACCTCGGGAGTTAACTAATGAAAAACTGTTTTTT. The full variable domain, with the rest looked up from reference TRBV18 and TRBJ1-4, is NAGVMQNPRHLVRRRGQEARLRCSPMKGHSHVYWYRQLPEEGLKFMVYLQKENIIDESGMPKERFSAEFPKEGPSILRIQQVVRGDSAAYFCASSPRELTNEKLFFGSGTQLSVL.

This clone was observed once. In nucleotides, the CDR3 is TGTGCCAGCAGTTCGTCCGGGACAGGGATACGAGGCGCCGGGGAGCTGTTTTTT. It codes for CASSSSGTGIRGAGELFF. The V call is TRBV28, the J call TRBJ2-2; 9 nucleotides align to TRBD1. CDR3 size: 18 residues. V was pared by 4 bases and J by 6 bases, with 15 bases of the junction left unmatched. Germline values: CDR1 MDHEN, CDR2 SYDVKM.

The CDR3, as DNA: TGTGCCAGCAGTGATCGCTCAGGGGGGACTGAAGCTTTCTTT. It yields the protein CASSDRSGGTEAFF. The chain combines TRBV6-6 with TRBJ1-1, with 7 bases fitting TRBD1. The CDR3 has 14 residues. Trimming cost V 5 bases and J 5 bases; bases outside gene matches: 8. CDR1 is MNHNY, CDR2 SVGAGI, per germline (reference sequence).

V is TRBV5-1 and J is TRBJ1-5; D is undetermined. The length of the CDR3 is 16 residues. CDR1 and CDR2 (germline): SGHRS, YFSETQ. V was pared by 0 bases and J by 0 bases, with 10 bases between. The DNA of the CDR3 is TGCGCCAGCAGCTTGGCCCCCGGGGATAGCAATCAGCCCCAGCATTTT. Translation: CASSLAPGDSNQPQHF.

The gene calls are TRBV4-1 and TRBJ1-5; TRBD1 matches 9 bases. The germline V gene encodes CDR1 MGHRA and CDR2 YSYEKL. The CDR3 covers 15 residues. V was pared by 4 bases and J by 6 bases, with 7 bases of the junction left unmatched. DNA for the CDR3: TGCGCCAGCAGCCCGGACAGGGGCTCTGGTCAGCCCCAGCATTTT. As protein: CASSPDRGSGQPQHF.

This clone has a handful of counts. The chain combines TRBV28 with TRBJ1-6; 8 bases line up with TRBD1. Germline values: CDR1 MDHEN, CDR2 SYDVKM. CDR3 length: 15 residues. The trim removed 6 bases at V and 6 bases at J, leaving 7 bases unmatched. For the CDR3, the DNA is TGTGCCAGCAGCGGACAGGGATTCGGTAATTCACCCCTCCACTTT. As protein: CASSGQGFGNSPLHF.

The rearrangement joins TRBV19 to TRBJ1-2; D perhaps matches TRBD1 (6 bases). The V gene's germline CDR1 is LNHDA and CDR2 SQIVND (reference sequence). Trimming took off 2 bases at V and 8 bases at J, with 9 bases between the two ends. This CDR3 has 12 residues. DNA for the CDR3: TGTGCCAGTAGTATACAGGGGAAAGGCTACACCTTC. The encoded protein is CASSIQGKGYTF.

This chain uses TRBV24-1 with TRBJ2-2; 7 positions agree with TRBD1. The CDR3 consists of 15 residues. CDR1 is KGHDR, CDR2 SFDVKD, per germline. The junction had 3 bases not matched to a gene; V was cut back by 3 bases and J by 3 bases. The CDR3 loop is CATSDGQAYTGELFF. The DNA of the CDR3 is TGTGCCACCAGTGATGGACAGGCCTACACCGGGGAGCTGTTTTTT.

This chain connects TRBV5-1 to TRBJ2-2; 8 positions agree with TRBD2. Trimming at V came to 4 bases and at J to 0 bases, leaving 2 bases not matched to a gene. Germline values: CDR1 SGHRS, CDR2 YFSETQ. This CDR3 has 15 amino acids. The CDR3 region is CASSAGGTNTGELFF. The CDR3 bases are TGCGCCAGCAGCGCGGGGGGCACGAACACCGGGGAGCTGTTTTTT.

The gene calls are TRBV9 and TRBJ2-1; 9 bases match TRBD1. Germline CDR1 reads SGDLS; CDR2 reads YYNGEE. This CDR3 spans 15 amino acids. The trim removed 0 bases at V and 6 bases at J, leaving 4 bases unmatched. The CDR3 region has the DNA TGTGCCAGCAGCGTAGCGGGACAGGGTGGCAATGAGCAGTTCTTC. Protein: CASSVAGQGGNEQFF. Full variable domain (missing parts from reference TRBV9 and TRBJ2-1): DSGVTQTPKHLITATGQRVTLRCSPRSGDLSVYWYQQSLDQGLQFLIQYYNGEERAKGNILERFSAQQFPDLHSELNLSSLELGDSALYFCASSVAGQGGNEQFFGPGTRLTVL.

This clone was recorded once. The V call is TRBV19, the J call TRBJ2-7; D may be TRBD2 (5 bases). Trimming cost V 5 bases and J 7 bases, with 15 bases left between them. Per germline, CDR1 LNHDA and CDR2 SQIVND (reference sequence). This CDR3 contains 13 residues. The CDR3 nucleotides read TGTGCCAGTAGTCCCCCCGGGCCGGGGGAGCAGTACTTC. Encoded protein: CASSPPGPGEQYF.

The rearrangement uses TRBV19 and TRBJ1-1; D possibly corresponds to TRBD1 (5 bases). Trimming cost V 5 bases and J 4 bases, with 17 bases left between them. Germline V gives CDR1 LNHDA, CDR2 SQIVND (reference sequence). The CDR3 has 15 residues. The CDR3 spells CASSPQGLGITEAFF. The CDR3 DNA reads TGTGCCAGTAGTCCTCAGGGATTAGGAATCACTGAAGCTTTCTTT.

This clone was seen a single time. The chain couples TRBV6-6 to TRBJ1-6, with 8 bases that match TRBD1. There are 19 residues in the CDR3. Trimming removed 5 bases from V and 4 bases from J; junction bases left unmatched: 16. CDR1 and CDR2 (germline): MNHNY, SVGAGI (reference sequence). The CDR3: CASSPNMFPGGAYNSPLHF. DNA of the CDR3: TGTGCCAGCAGTCCCAACATGTTCCCAGGGGGCGCTTATAATTCACCCCTCCACTTT.

The chain carries TRBV19 and TRBJ1-2; D is unclear. V lost 10 bases and J 1 base, leaving 10 bases between the germline ends. The length of the CDR3 is 12 residues. Per the germline V gene, CDR1 is LNHDA and CDR2 is SQIVND (reference sequence). CDR3 protein: CATLEGNYGYTF. The CDR3 DNA is TGTGCCACCCTCGAGGGTAACTATGGCTACACCTTC.

V usage is TRBV6-5 and J usage is TRBJ2-3; weak D call: TRBD2 (6 bases). V was pared by 7 bases and J by 1 base, with 18 bases between. The CDR3 runs to 16 residues. Germline V CDR1 and CDR2: MNHEY, SVGAGI. The CDR3 region is CASTYSSSGGTDTQYF. The CDR3 DNA reads TGTGCCAGCACCTACTCTAGTTCGGGGGGCACAGATACGCAGTATTTT.

The V call is TRBV7-9, the J call TRBJ2-1; 15 bases are shared with TRBD2. CDR1 is SEHNR, CDR2 FQNEAQ, per germline (reference sequence). This CDR3 contains 15 residues. V shed 8 bases and J 9 bases; nucleotides not matched to a gene: 8. The CDR3 DNA reads TGTGCCAGCGCCCCCCGGACTAGCGGGAGGGGTGAGCAGTTCTTC. It is translated as CASAPRTSGRGEQFF.